A single sample gave rise to the 30 T cell receptor beta chains below, sequenced in a study of response to subunit inactivated influenza vaccine (dated by TCRdb to between 2017 and 2018). The method was RT-PCR. Instrument on record: Illumina HiSeq 2500. The raw public reads went through TCRdb reprocessing: fastp at Q25, MiXCR clone calling, in-frame beta chains kept. Each CDR3 protein gets just one entry, which takes the most common genes and DNA from the rows behind it. Recorded for this sample are about 540,000 distinct CDR3 sequences; around a quarter of them occurred a single time. Clones ranked in the top ten supply 2.5% to 3.5% of the sample. The sample also formed part of further work on T cells expressing NK-cell markers. The second study, in turn, reports: The TCR beta cDNA libraries were made using 5'RACE template switching, a step that added both a universal primer site and unique molecular identifiers.

Sequences were derived from CD4+ T cells sorted from PBMCs, sampled 11 to 12 days after vaccination. Receptor source: a man aged 45 to 65 who received an inactivated influenza vaccine. Donor details come from another sample of the same person, matched by shared clones.

This clonotype has only a few counts. The CDR3 protein is CSVEDRTTRETQYF. The CDR3 region has the DNA TGCAGCGTTGAAGATCGGACCACAAGGGAGACCCAGTACTTC. The genes are TRBV29-1 and TRBJ2-5; D not resolved. Germline lookup yields CDR1 SQVTM and CDR2 ANQGSEA. Deletions cut 0 bases from V and 5 bases from J, with 13 bases between. The CDR3 extends over 14 amino acids.

V usage is TRBV20-1 and J usage is TRBJ2-5; unclear D gene. Trimming removed 2 bases from V and 4 bases from J, with 11 bases in between. The germline gives CDR1 DFQATT, CDR2 SNEGSKA (reference sequence). The CDR3 loop spans 13 amino acids. CDR3 DNA: TGCAGTGCTAGACGCCCGGGTGGAGAGACCCAGTACTTC. It codes for CSARRPGGETQYF.

V and J are TRBV6-2 or TRBV6-3 and TRBJ2-5; tentatively, D is TRBD1 (6 bases). V lost 7 bases and J lost 2, with 11 bases in between. The V gene's germline CDR1 is MNHEY and CDR2 SVGEGT. The CDR3 runs to 13 residues. The CDR3 nucleotides read TGTGCCAGCAATGGACAGTCACAAGAGACCCAGTACTTC. Its translation: CASNGQSQETQYF.

The V and J genes are TRBV28 and TRBJ2-1; 7 positions agree with TRBD1. CDR3 length: 15 residues. Germline loops: CDR1 MDHEN, CDR2 SYDVKM. The trim removed 7 bases at V and 5 bases at J, leaving 11 bases unmatched. The CDR3 sequence: CASIPGTATNNEQFF. The DNA of the CDR3 is TGTGCCAGCATCCCTGGGACAGCCACCAACAATGAGCAGTTCTTC.

Only a few counts were recorded for this clonotype. The chain is built from TRBV15 and TRBJ2-7; possibly TRBD1 for D (6 bases). Trimming removed 0 bases from V and 0 bases from J, with 9 bases in between. Germline V gene data show CDR1 as LNHNV and CDR2 as YYDKDF (reference sequence). This CDR3 comprises 15 residues. The CDR3 DNA is TGTGCCACCAGCAGAGACAGGGGATACTCCTACGAGCAGTACTTC. Its translation: CATSRDRGYSYEQYF.

The chain recombines TRBV7-6 with TRBJ2-1; D possibly corresponds to TRBD1 (5 bases). The germline V and J ends were trimmed by 1 base and 3 bases, with 7 bases remaining between them. The CDR3 totals 14 residues. Germline V gene sequence: CDR1 SGHVS, CDR2 FNYEAQ. Written as DNA, the CDR3 is TGTGCCAGCAGCTTAGTCCAGGGCTACAATGAGCAGTTCTTC. It codes for CASSLVQGYNEQFF.

In this sample, this clonotype turned up a few times. The rearrangement uses TRBV6-4 and TRBJ1-1; 10 bases line up with TRBD1. CDR3 length: 14 amino acids. The trim removed 5 bases at V and 5 bases at J, leaving 5 bases unmatched. Per the germline V gene, CDR1 is MRHNA and CDR2 is SNTAGT. DNA for the CDR3: TGTGCCAGCAGTAAGACAGGGGGCAAGACTGAAGCTTTCTTT. Translating gives CASSKTGGKTEAFF.

This clonotype turned up a few times. The CDR3 DNA follows: TGCAGTGCTAGAGATTCAGTCTTAGCGGGAGAGACCCAGTACTTC. It yields the protein CSARDSVLAGETQYF. This sequence joins TRBV20-1 and TRBJ2-5; the match to TRBD2 covers 7 bases. V was pared by 0 bases and J by 4 bases, with 8 bases of the junction left unmatched. The CDR3 has 15 amino acids. Germline V gene sequence: CDR1 DFQATT, CDR2 SNEGSKA (reference sequence).

The chain links TRBV4-2 to TRBJ2-2, with D tentatively TRBD1 or TRBD2 (5 bases each). The CDR3 is made up of 16 amino acids. V gave up 5 bases and J gave up 0 bases, with 13 bases separating them. CDR1 LGHNA and CDR2 YNFKEQ come from the germline V gene. The CDR3 nucleotides are TGTGCCAGCAGCACCCCGGGACGTGCGAACACCGGGGAGCTGTTTTTT. Protein product: CASSTPGRANTGELFF.

The chain has TRBV28 and TRBJ2-1; TRBD2 matches at 9 bases. The CDR3 spans 17 residues. Germline V gene data show CDR1 as MDHEN and CDR2 as SYDVKM. V was pared by 6 bases and J by 0 bases, with 9 bases of the junction left unmatched. For the CDR3, the DNA is TGTGCCAGCAGCATTACAAGCGGGGGGAGCTCCTACAATGAGCAGTTCTTC. Translated: CASSITSGGSSYNEQFF.

The CDR3 is CASSLKGGRTQYF. For the CDR3, the DNA is TGCGCCAGCAGCCTAAAGGGGGGACGGACCCAGTACTTC. The V gene is TRBV4-3, the J gene TRBJ2-5; either TRBD1 or TRBD2 may supply D (6 bases each). Germline V lookup: CDR1 LGHNA, CDR2 YSLEER. The CDR3 totals 13 residues. V shed 4 bases and J shed 7 bases, with 13 bases lying between them.

The table lists this clonotype with a few counts. The chain couples TRBV5-1 to TRBJ2-3; 9 bases fit TRBD1. CDR3 length: 13 residues. With 5 bases clipped from V and 5 bases from J, the junction kept 3 bases outside the gene matches. Germline values: CDR1 SGHRS, CDR2 YFSETQ. As DNA, the CDR3 is TGCGCCAGCAGTCGGGACAGGGAAGATACGCAGTATTTT. It translates to CASSRDREDTQYF.

This clonotype showed up many times. V and J are TRBV3-1 and TRBJ2-3, with no clear D. V lost 0 bases and J lost 6, with 4 bases in between. CDR1 is LGHDT, CDR2 YNNKEL, per germline (reference sequence). This CDR3 contains 12 residues. This CDR3 reads CASSQEGDTQYF. The CDR3 DNA follows: TGTGCCAGCAGCCAAGAAGGCGATACGCAGTATTTT.

Only a few counts were recorded for this clonotype. This chain connects TRBV20-1 to TRBJ2-5; 12 positions agree with TRBD2. This CDR3 is built from 16 residues. Germline CDR1 and CDR2: DFQATT and SNEGSKA (reference sequence). J gave up 4 bases and V 5 bases, and 11 bases lay outside the gene matches. CDR3 nucleotides: TGCAGTGCTTTAGGACTAGCGGGAAAAAGTGGAGAGACCCAGTACTTC. Encoded protein: CSALGLAGKSGETQYF.

The J gene is TRBJ2-3, the V gene TRBV10-2, with D tentatively TRBD1 (6 bases). Trimming shortened V by 9 bases and J by 0 bases, and 25 bases separated the two germline ends. CDR1 and CDR2 from the germline V gene are WSHSY and SAAADI. CDR3 length: 18 amino acids. The CDR3: CASGGRGSDLSSTDTQYF. CDR3 nucleotide sequence: TGCGCCAGTGGGGGCCGAGGGTCGGATCTTTCTAGCACAGATACGCAGTATTTT.

This clonotype was observed at least ten times. The rearrangement uses TRBV6-5 and TRBJ2-3; 7 bases fit TRBD1. The CDR3 runs 14 residues. Germline-derived CDR1 and CDR2 are MNHEY and SVGAGI. Losses at the gene ends were 2 bases for V and 3 bases for J; bases not matched to a gene: 2. The CDR3 DNA reads TGTGCCAGCAGTTACAACAGGGGAACAGATACGCAGTATTTT. It is translated as CASSYNRGTDTQYF.

V gene TRBV20-1 combines with J gene TRBJ1-5; weak D call: TRBD1 (5 bases). The CDR3 has 14 residues. In germline, CDR1 is DFQATT, CDR2 SNEGSKA (reference sequence). The V end lost 4 bases, the J end lost 0 bases, and 10 bases lay between the germline ends. Written as DNA, the CDR3 is TGCAGTGCTAAACAGGCAAATAGCAATCAGCCCCAGCATTTT. Its protein product is CSAKQANSNQPQHF.

This clonotype was found a few times. The chain carries TRBV28 and TRBJ1-5, with a possible D match to TRBD1 (5 bases). The germline V and J ends were trimmed by 2 bases and 10 bases, with 12 bases remaining between them. In germline, CDR1 is MDHEN, CDR2 SYDVKM. This CDR3 comprises 13 residues. The CDR3 DNA follows: TGTGCCAGCAGTTTAGCGGGGCTTCCTCCCCAGCATTTT. Protein: CASSLAGLPPQHF.

The chain is built from TRBV18 and TRBJ1-4; D is possibly TRBD1 (5 bases). With 2 bases removed from V and 0 bases from J, the gap between germline ends came to 25 bases. From germline, CDR1 is KGHSH and CDR2 LQKENI. The CDR3 runs to 21 residues. The CDR3 spells CASSPMSRDGRAAATNEKLFF. The CDR3 bases are TGTGCCAGCTCACCAATGTCCCGGGACGGACGAGCAGCAGCAACTAATGAAAAACTGTTTTTT.

The V and J genes are TRBV29-1 and TRBJ2-5, with D unclear. This CDR3 contains 14 residues. CDR1 and CDR2 (germline): SQVTM, ANQGSEA. The V end was cut by 6 bases, the J end by 0 bases, with 14 bases between. The CDR3 protein is CSVGRRTYQETQYF. The CDR3, as DNA: TGCAGCGTCGGGCGGCGGACGTACCAAGAGACCCAGTACTTC.

This clonotype was picked up a small number of times. This rearrangement joins TRBV20-1 to TRBJ2-7, with a weak D call TRBD1 (6 bases). Germline CDR1 DFQATT, CDR2 SNEGSKA (reference sequence). V shed 1 base and J shed 4 bases, with 14 bases lying between them. The CDR3 is 14 residues long. The CDR3, as DNA: TGCAGTGCTAGAGTTGGGGGCGGCGTTTACGAGCAGTACTTC. Protein product: CSARVGGGVYEQYF.

This clonotype was found a few times. This rearrangement joins TRBV5-1 to TRBJ2-1; TRBD2 aligns across 15 bases. CDR1 is SGHRS, CDR2 YFSETQ, per germline. The ends lost 3 bases at V and 0 bases at J; junction bases unmatched: 10. This CDR3 is built from 20 residues. CDR3 amino acids: CASSSLGLAGGDSSYNEQFF. The CDR3 DNA sequence: TGCGCCAGCAGCTCGTTAGGACTAGCGGGAGGGGATAGCTCCTACAATGAGCAGTTCTTC.

This clonotype has a handful of counts. This chain uses TRBV18 with TRBJ2-5; the D gene is possibly TRBD2 (6 bases). The length of the CDR3 is 13 residues. V was clipped by 6 bases and J by 9 bases, with 17 bases between them. The germline CDR1 and CDR2 sequences are KGHSH and LQKENI. CDR3 in amino acids: CASSPSVGSSQYF. DNA of the CDR3: TGTGCCAGCTCTCCTAGCGTGGGGAGTTCCCAGTACTTC.

This clonotype has a handful of counts. The rearrangement links TRBV12-3 or TRBV12-4 to TRBJ2-5, with a tentative D call TRBD2 (5 bases). The CDR3 is made up of 14 amino acids. V was pared by 3 bases and J by 4 bases, with 12 bases between. As DNA, the CDR3 is TGTGCCAGCAGTTTTCTAGCCGAGGGAGAGACCCAGTACTTC. Translated: CASSFLAEGETQYF.

This clonotype has a handful of counts. The chain couples TRBV18 to TRBJ2-3, with D perhaps matching TRBD1 (6 bases). V was shortened by 6 bases and J by 4 bases, with 17 bases between the two germline ends. The germline gives CDR1 KGHSH, CDR2 LQKENI. This CDR3 is built from 15 residues. CDR3 coding DNA: TGTGCCAGCTCCCCGGGCTTGTGGGGGCCAGATACGCAGTATTTT. It is translated as CASSPGLWGPDTQYF.

V usage is TRBV20-1 and J usage is TRBJ2-7; no firm D call. The CDR3 extends over 13 amino acids. Per germline, CDR1 DFQATT and CDR2 SNEGSKA (reference sequence). V was cut by 0 bases and J by 6 bases, with 12 bases left in between. CDR3 region: CSARDRSLIEQYF. The CDR3, as DNA: TGCAGTGCTAGAGATCGCAGCCTAATCGAGCAGTACTTC.

The chain couples TRBV12-3 or TRBV12-4 to TRBJ1-5; 8 bases align to TRBD1. This CDR3 spans 15 amino acids. V was pared by 6 bases and J by 6 bases, with 10 bases of the junction left unmatched. CDR3 bases: TGTGCCAGCAGCTCCGACAGGGGAAGGGGTCAGCCCCAGCATTTT. Translating it yields CASSSDRGRGQPQHF.

The chain carries TRBV6-5 and TRBJ1-4; possibly TRBD1 for D (6 bases). The CDR3 loop spans 16 amino acids. The germline gives CDR1 MNHEY, CDR2 SVGAGI. Trimming left V 2 bases short and J 0 bases short, with 10 bases between. In DNA, the CDR3 is TGTGCCAGCAGTTACCTCCCAGGGGCAACTAATGAAAAACTGTTTTTT. It encodes CASSYLPGATNEKLFF.

This chain uses TRBV28 with TRBJ2-2; D unresolved. The CDR3 is 15 amino acids. From germline, CDR1 is MDHEN and CDR2 SYDVKM. Trimming took off 2 bases at V and 2 bases at J, with 9 bases between the two ends. The CDR3 spells CASSLQAVNTGELFF. CDR3 DNA: TGTGCCAGCAGTTTACAGGCGGTCAACACCGGGGAGCTGTTTTTT.

This clonotype was found a few times. The chain employs TRBV28 and TRBJ2-1; no clear D. V was shortened by 5 bases and J by 12 bases, with 11 bases between the two germline ends. Germline CDR1 is MDHEN and CDR2 is SYDVKM. The CDR3 covers 11 residues. The CDR3 nucleotides read TGTGCCAGCAGTCCCTCTATTGGGCAGTTCTTC. This sequence encodes CASSPSIGQFF.